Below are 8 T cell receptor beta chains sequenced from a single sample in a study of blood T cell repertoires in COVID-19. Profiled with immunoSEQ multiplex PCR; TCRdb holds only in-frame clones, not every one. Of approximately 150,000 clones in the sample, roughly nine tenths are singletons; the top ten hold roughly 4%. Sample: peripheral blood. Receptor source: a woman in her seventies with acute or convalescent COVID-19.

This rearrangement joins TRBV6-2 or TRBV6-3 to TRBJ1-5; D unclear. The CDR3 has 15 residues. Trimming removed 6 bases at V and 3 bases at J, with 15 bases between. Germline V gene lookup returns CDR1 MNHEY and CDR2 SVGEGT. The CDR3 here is CASSSGGGDNQPQHF. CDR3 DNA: TGTGCCAGCAGCAGTGGTGGCGGGGACAATCAGCCCCAGCATTTT.

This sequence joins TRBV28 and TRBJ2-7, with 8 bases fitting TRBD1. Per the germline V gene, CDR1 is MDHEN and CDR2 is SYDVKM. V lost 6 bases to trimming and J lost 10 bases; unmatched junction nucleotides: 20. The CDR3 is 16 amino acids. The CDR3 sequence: CASSPNPRDRPKDQYF. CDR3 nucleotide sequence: TGTGCCAGCAGCCCTAACCCCCGGGACAGGCCCAAGGACCAGTACTTC. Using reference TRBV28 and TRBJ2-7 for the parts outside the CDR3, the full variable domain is DVKVTQSSRYLVKRTGEKVFLECVQDMDHENMFWYRQDPGLGLRLIYFSYDVKMKEKGDIPEGYSVSREKKERFSLILESASTNQTSMYLCASSPNPRDRPKDQYFGPGTRLTVT.

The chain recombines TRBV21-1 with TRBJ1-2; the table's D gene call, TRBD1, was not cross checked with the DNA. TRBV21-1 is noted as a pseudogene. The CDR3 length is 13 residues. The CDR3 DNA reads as TGTGCCAGCAGCTTCCGGACAGGGGAAGGCTACACCTTC. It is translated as CASSFRTGEGYTF.

The CDR3 bases are TGTGCCAGCAGCTCCTCCAGGACAGAGAGTAACTATGGCTACACCTTC. Translation gives CASSSSRTESNYGYTF. The chain employs TRBV7-9 and TRBJ1-2; maybe TRBD1 (6 bases). The CDR3 extends over 16 amino acids. The V end was cut by 4 bases, the J end by 1 base, with 16 bases between. Germline V gives CDR1 SEHNR, CDR2 FQNEAQ (reference sequence).

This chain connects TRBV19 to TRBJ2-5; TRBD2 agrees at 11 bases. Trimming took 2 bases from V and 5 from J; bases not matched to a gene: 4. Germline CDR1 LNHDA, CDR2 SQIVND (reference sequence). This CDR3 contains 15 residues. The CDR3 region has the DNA TGTGCCAGTAGTATAAGGCCTAGCGGGAGGGAGACCCAGTACTTC. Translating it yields CASSIRPSGRETQYF.

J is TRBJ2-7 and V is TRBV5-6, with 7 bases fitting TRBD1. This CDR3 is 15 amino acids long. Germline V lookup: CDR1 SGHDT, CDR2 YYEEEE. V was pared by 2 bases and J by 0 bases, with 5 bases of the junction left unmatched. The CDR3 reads CASSFRTGSSYEQYF. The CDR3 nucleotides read TGTGCCAGCAGCTTCCGGACAGGAAGCTCCTACGAGCAGTACTTC.

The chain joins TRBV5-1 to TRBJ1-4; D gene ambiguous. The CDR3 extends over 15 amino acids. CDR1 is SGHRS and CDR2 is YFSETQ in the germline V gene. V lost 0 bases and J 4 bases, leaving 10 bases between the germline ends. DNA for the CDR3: TGCGCCAGCAGCTTGGCCCCAGGCCATAATGAAAAACTGTTTTTT. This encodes CASSLAPGHNEKLFF. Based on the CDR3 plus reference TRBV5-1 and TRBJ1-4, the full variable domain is KAGVTQTPRYLIKTRGQQVTLSCSPISGHRSVSWYQQTPGQGLQFLFEYFSETQRNKGNFPGRFSGRQFSNSRSEMNVSTLELGDSALYLCASSLAPGHNEKLFFGSGTQLSVL.

The CDR3 nucleotides read TGCGCCAGCAGCCAAGGGGGACTAGCGGGAGTTGACGGGCAGTACTTC. Translation: CASSQGGLAGVDGQYF. V and J are TRBV4-3 and TRBJ2-7, with 14 bases lining up with TRBD2. After removal of 1 base from V and 9 bases from J, the junction contained 8 bases not matched to a gene. Looked up from germline, CDR1 is LGHNA and CDR2 is YSLEER. The CDR3 covers 16 residues.